The 9 T cell receptor beta chains given below trace back to one sample, sequenced in a study of OX40 agonist ivuxolimab in advanced cancers. Produced via immunoSEQ multiplex PCR; TCRdb's table is partial and in-frame only. The sample carries over 60,000 clones, roughly 85% recorded once. The sample was CD4+ or CD8+ T cells sorted from blood, taken in a trial of the OX40 agonist ivuxolimab. These TCRs come from an adult with an advanced solid tumor such as melanoma, head and neck, liver or kidney cancer.

This clone was counted between two and nine times. The chain links TRBV2 to TRBJ2-5, with TRBD1 identical over 7 bases. The V gene end was trimmed by 7 bases and the J gene end by 2 bases; junction bases not matched to a gene: 4. The CDR3 extends over 13 amino acids. In germline, CDR1 is SNHLY, CDR2 FYNNEI. CDR3 DNA: TGTGCCAGCATGGGACAGACTCAAGAGACCCAGTACTTC. Amino acids: CASMGQTQETQYF.

This chain links TRBV2 with TRBJ1-2; D is unclear. Germline V lookup: CDR1 SNHLY, CDR2 FYNNEI. The length of the CDR3 is 13 residues. V lost 4 bases and J 4 bases, leaving 10 bases between the germline ends. As DNA, the CDR3 is TGTGCCAGCAGTGCCGGTGGAACCTATGGCTACACCTTC. Amino acid sequence: CASSAGGTYGYTF.

A few counts support this clone. This rearrangement joins TRBV6-5 to TRBJ1-5, with a weak D call TRBD1 (6 bases). This CDR3 is built from 15 residues. Germline loops: CDR1 MNHEY, CDR2 SVGAGI. V was cut by 6 bases and J by 2 bases, with 14 bases left in between. The CDR3 nucleotides are TGTGCCAGCAGAAGGCAGGGGTCTGGCAATCAGCCCCAGCATTTT. It codes for CASRRQGSGNQPQHF.

CDR3 DNA: TGTGCCAGCAGCTTAGGGGCGAACACCGGGGAGCTGTTTTTT. Translated, it gives CASSLGANTGELFF. J is TRBJ2-2 and V is TRBV7-2; D unclear. V shed 1 base and J shed 0 bases, with 3 bases lying between them. The CDR3 has 14 amino acids. The germline V gene has CDR1 SGHTA and CDR2 FQGNSA.

CDR3 nucleotide sequence: TGTGCCAGCAGCATGACTAGTGGCACAGATACGCAGTATTTT. This translates into CASSMTSGTDTQYF. The chain combines TRBV5-4 with TRBJ2-3; D might be TRBD2 (6 bases). Trimming removed 4 bases at V and 1 base at J, with 10 bases between. This CDR3 comprises 14 residues. Germline V CDR1 and CDR2: SGHNT, YYREEE (reference sequence).

The rearrangement links TRBV7-2 to TRBJ1-3; no reliable D call. Trimming removed 5 bases from V and 3 bases from J, with 8 bases in between. The CDR3 extends over 13 amino acids. Germline V lookup: CDR1 SGHTA, CDR2 FQGNSA. The CDR3 bases are TGTGCCAGCAGCCCCGGCGGTGGAAACACCATATATTTT. It specifies CASSPGGGNTIYF.

The rearrangement links TRBV7-2 to TRBJ2-7; D may match TRBD1 or TRBD2 (5 bases each). This CDR3 region has 15 residues. Trimming removed 1 base from V and 4 bases from J, with 14 bases in between. The germline gives CDR1 SGHTA, CDR2 FQGNSA. The CDR3, as DNA: TGTGCCAGCAGCTTAGAAATTTGGGGGATTTACGAGCAGTACTTC. Its translation: CASSLEIWGIYEQYF.

This chain links TRBV19 with TRBJ1-5; D is possibly TRBD1 (6 bases). Per germline, CDR1 LNHDA and CDR2 SQIVND (reference sequence). Trimming stripped 2 bases from V and 2 bases from J, with 16 bases between. The CDR3 is made up of 17 amino acids. CDR3 sequence reads: CASSITRGQYGNQPQHF. In DNA form, the CDR3 reads TGTGCCAGTAGTATAACCCGGGGGCAATACGGCAATCAGCCCCAGCATTTT.

The chain carries TRBV28 and TRBJ2-7, with D tentatively TRBD1 (8 bases). Germline assignment: CDR1 MDHEN and CDR2 SYDVKM. There are 14 residues in the CDR3. V lost 8 bases and J lost 0, with 14 bases in between. The CDR3 nucleotides are TGTGCCAGCCGAACAGGGGGGGGCTCCTACGAGCAGTACTTC. This encodes CASRTGGGSYEQYF.